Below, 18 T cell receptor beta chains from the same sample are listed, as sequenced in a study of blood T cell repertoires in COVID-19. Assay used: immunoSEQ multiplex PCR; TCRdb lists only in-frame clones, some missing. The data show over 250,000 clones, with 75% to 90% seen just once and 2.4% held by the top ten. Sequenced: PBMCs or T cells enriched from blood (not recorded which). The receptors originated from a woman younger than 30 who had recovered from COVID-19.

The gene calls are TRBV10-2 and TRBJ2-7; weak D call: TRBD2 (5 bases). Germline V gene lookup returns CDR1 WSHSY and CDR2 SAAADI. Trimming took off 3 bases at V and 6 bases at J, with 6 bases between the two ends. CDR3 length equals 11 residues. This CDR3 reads CASSEGLEQYF. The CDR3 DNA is TGCGCCAGCAGTGAAGGACTCGAGCAGTACTTC.

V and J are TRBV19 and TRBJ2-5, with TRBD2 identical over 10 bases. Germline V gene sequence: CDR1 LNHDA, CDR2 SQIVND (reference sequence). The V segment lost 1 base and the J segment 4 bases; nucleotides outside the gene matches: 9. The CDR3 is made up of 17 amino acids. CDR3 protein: CASSIGTTSGVGETQYF. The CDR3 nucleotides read TGTGCCAGTAGTATAGGAACAACTAGCGGGGTCGGAGAGACCCAGTACTTC.

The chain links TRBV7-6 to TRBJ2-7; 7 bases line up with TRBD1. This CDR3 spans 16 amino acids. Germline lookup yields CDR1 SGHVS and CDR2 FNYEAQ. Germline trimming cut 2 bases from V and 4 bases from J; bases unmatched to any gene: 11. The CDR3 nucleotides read TGTGCCAGCAGCTTATCCGGGACAGCCCATCTTTACGAGCAGTACTTC. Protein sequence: CASSLSGTAHLYEQYF. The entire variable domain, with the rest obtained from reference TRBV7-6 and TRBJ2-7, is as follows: GAGVSQSPRYKVTKRGQDVALRCDPISGHVSLYWYRQALGQGPEFLTYFNYEAQQDKSGLPNDRFSAERPEGSISTLTIQRTEQRDSAMYRCASSLSGTAHLYEQYFGPGTRLTVT.

The CDR3 here is CASSPLGAESTDTQYF. As DNA, the CDR3 is TGTGCCAGCAGCCCCTTAGGGGCGGAGAGCACAGATACGCAGTATTTT. V and J are TRBV13 and TRBJ2-3, with D possibly TRBD1 on 5 matching bases. Trimming cost V 5 bases and J 0 bases, with 15 bases left between them. The CDR3 has 16 residues. The germline CDR1 and CDR2 sequences are PRHDT and FYEKMQ (reference sequence).

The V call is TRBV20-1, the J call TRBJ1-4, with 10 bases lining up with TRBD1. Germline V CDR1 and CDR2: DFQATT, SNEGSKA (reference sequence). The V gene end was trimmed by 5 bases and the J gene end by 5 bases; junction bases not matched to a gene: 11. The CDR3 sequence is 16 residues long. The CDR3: CSARGQGDAGNEKLFF. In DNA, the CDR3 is TGCAGTGCTCGTGGACAGGGGGATGCCGGAAATGAAAAACTGTTTTTT.

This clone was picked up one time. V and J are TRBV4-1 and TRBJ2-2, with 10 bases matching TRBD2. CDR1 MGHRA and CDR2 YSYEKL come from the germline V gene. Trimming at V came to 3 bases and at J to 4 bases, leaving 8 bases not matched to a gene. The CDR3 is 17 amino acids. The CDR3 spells CASSQATSGAGTGELFF. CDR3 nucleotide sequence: TGCGCCAGCAGCCAGGCAACTAGCGGGGCAGGCACCGGGGAGCTGTTTTTT.

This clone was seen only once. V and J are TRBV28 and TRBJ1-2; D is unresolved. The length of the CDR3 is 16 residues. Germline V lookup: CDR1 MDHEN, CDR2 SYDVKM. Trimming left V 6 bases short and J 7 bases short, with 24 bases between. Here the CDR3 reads CASSLITPGGEGGYTF. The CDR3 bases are TGTGCCAGCAGCCTAATTACACCGGGTGGTGAAGGTGGCTACACCTTC.

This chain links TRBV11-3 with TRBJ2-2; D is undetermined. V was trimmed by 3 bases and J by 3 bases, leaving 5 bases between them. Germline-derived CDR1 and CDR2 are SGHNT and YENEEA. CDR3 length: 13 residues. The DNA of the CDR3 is TGTGCCAGCAGCTTCGAGGACACCGGGGAGCTGTTTTTT. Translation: CASSFEDTGELFF.

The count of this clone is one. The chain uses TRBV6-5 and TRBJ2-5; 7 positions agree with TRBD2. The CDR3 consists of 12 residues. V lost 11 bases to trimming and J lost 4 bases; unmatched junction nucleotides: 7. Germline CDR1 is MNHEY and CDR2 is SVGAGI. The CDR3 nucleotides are TGTGCCGCGGGACTATCAGCAGAGACCCAGTACTTC. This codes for CAAGLSAETQYF.

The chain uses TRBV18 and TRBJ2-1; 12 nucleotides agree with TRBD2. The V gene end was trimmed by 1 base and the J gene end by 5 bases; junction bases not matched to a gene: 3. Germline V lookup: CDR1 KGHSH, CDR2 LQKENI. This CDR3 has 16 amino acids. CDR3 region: CASSPQLAGGHNEQFF. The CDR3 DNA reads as TGTGCCAGCTCACCACAACTAGCGGGGGGCCACAATGAGCAGTTCTTC.

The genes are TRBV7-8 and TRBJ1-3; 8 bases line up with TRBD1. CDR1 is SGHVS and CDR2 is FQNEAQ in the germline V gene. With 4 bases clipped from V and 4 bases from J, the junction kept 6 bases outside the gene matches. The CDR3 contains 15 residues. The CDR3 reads CASSSTGGSGNTIYF. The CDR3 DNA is TGTGCCAGCAGCTCCACAGGGGGGTCAGGAAACACCATATATTTT. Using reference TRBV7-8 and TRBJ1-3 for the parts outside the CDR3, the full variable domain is GAGVSQSPRYKVAKRGQDVALRCDPISGHVSLFWYQQALGQGPEFLTYFQNEAQLDKSGLPSDRFFAERPEGSVSTLKIQRTQQEDSAVYLCASSSTGGSGNTIYFGEGSWLTVV.

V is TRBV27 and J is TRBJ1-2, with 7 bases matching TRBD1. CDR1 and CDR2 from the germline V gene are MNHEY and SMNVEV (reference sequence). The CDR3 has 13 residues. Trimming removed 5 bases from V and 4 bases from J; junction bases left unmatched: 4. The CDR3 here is CASSPGGVYGYTF. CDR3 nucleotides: TGTGCCAGCAGTCCAGGGGGAGTCTATGGCTACACCTTC.

CDR3 DNA: TGTGCCAGCAGCCCGGGACAGGGTCGGGCTGAAAAACTGTTTTTT. This sequence encodes CASSPGQGRAEKLFF. The chain employs TRBV5-4 and TRBJ1-4, with 9 bases identical to TRBD1. Losses at the gene ends were 4 bases for V and 7 bases for J; bases not matched to a gene: 8. CDR3 length equals 15 residues. Germline CDR1 is SGHNT and CDR2 is YYREEE (reference sequence).

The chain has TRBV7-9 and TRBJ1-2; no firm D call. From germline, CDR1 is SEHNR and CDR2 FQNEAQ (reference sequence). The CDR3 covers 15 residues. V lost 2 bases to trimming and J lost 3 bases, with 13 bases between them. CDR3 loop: CASSLPDTDHYGYTF. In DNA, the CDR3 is TGTGCCAGCAGCTTACCCGACACGGATCACTATGGCTACACCTTC.

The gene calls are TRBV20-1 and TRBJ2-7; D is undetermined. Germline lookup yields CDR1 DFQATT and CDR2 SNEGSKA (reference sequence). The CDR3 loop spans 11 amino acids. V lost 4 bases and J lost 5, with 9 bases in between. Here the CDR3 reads CSATVLNEQYF. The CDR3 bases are TGCAGTGCTACAGTCCTCAACGAGCAGTACTTC.

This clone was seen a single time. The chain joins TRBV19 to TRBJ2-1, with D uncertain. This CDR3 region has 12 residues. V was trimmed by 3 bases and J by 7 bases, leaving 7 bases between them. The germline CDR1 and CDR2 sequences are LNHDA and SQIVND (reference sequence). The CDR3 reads CASSISSNEQFF. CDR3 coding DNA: TGTGCCAGTAGTATCTCCTCGAATGAGCAGTTCTTC.

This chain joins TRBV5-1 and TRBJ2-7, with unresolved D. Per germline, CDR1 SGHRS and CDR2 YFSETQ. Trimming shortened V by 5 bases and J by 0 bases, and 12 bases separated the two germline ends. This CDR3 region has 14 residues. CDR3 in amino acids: CASRDDGVSYEQYF. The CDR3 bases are TGCGCCAGCAGAGACGACGGAGTCTCCTACGAGCAGTACTTC.

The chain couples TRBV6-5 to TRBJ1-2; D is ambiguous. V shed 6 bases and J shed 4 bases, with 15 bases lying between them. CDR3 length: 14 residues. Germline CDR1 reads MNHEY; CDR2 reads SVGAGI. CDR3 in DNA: TGTGCCAGCAGCCAAATTGCAGGCTCCTATGGCTACACCTTC. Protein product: CASSQIAGSYGYTF.